The 28 T cell receptor beta chains reported below all come from one sample, sequenced in a study of blood T cells in healthy people across ages. Using a J-beta primer mix together with a sample-barcoded 5' primer, a second PCR was run for roughly 7 to 11 cycles. TCRdb processed the 5' RACE reads anew with MiXCR; each CDR3 protein has one entry. The profile shows about 1.8 million distinct CDR3 sequences, less than 50% of them singletons. The sequenced sample consisted of blood. These TCRs come from a woman aged 40 to 50 in good health.

The V call is TRBV5-1, the J call TRBJ2-1; 11 bases line up with TRBD2. Trimming took 2 bases from V and 9 from J; bases not matched to a gene: 7. Per the germline V gene, CDR1 is SGHRS and CDR2 is YFSETQ. CDR3 length equals 15 residues. This chain's CDR3 is CASSFVAGGPGEQFF. In DNA form, the CDR3 reads TGCGCCAGCAGCTTTGTAGCGGGGGGGCCCGGTGAGCAGTTCTTC.

Here the CDR3 DNA reads TGTGCCAGCAGTGCCCCCTCCGCGGGGGCAATAGATACGCAGTATTTT. It translates to CASSAPSAGAIDTQYF. The chain combines TRBV6-6 with TRBJ2-3; weak D call: TRBD2 (7 bases). The CDR3 has 16 residues. Trimming took 5 bases from V and 5 from J, leaving 20 bases between them. Germline CDR1 and CDR2: MNHNY and SVGAGI (reference sequence).

The V and J genes are TRBV20-1 and TRBJ2-1; D is unclear. The CDR3 runs 12 residues. V was trimmed by 5 bases and J by 7 bases, leaving 12 bases between them. Germline loops: CDR1 DFQATT, CDR2 SNEGSKA (reference sequence). The DNA for the CDR3 is TGCAGTGCTCGAATTTCTATGAATGAGCAGTTCTTC. Encoded protein: CSARISMNEQFF.

The rearrangement joins TRBV5-1 to TRBJ1-1, with D perhaps TRBD1 (5 bases). The CDR3 totals 15 residues. V gave up 3 bases and J gave up 0 bases, with 12 bases separating them. The germline gives CDR1 SGHRS, CDR2 YFSETQ. The CDR3 DNA follows: TGCGCCAGCAGCTCCGAGGGCAGGGTGAACACTGAAGCTTTCTTT. Amino acid sequence: CASSSEGRVNTEAFF. Using reference TRBV5-1 and TRBJ1-1 for the parts outside the CDR3, the full variable domain is KAGVTQTPRYLIKTRGQQVTLSCSPISGHRSVSWYQQTPGQGLQFLFEYFSETQRNKGNFPGRFSGRQFSNSRSEMNVSTLELGDSALYLCASSSEGRVNTEAFFGQGTRLTVV.

V and J are TRBV7-6 and TRBJ2-3, with D perhaps matching TRBD1 (6 bases). The CDR3 is 15 residues long. V shed 5 bases and J shed 2 bases, with 14 bases lying between them. Germline-derived CDR1 and CDR2 are SGHVS and FNYEAQ. CDR3 in amino acids: CASSPIGQSTDTQYF. DNA for the CDR3: TGTGCCAGCAGCCCAATCGGACAGTCCACAGATACGCAGTATTTT.

This clonotype was seen a handful of times. V is TRBV6-2 or TRBV6-3 and J is TRBJ2-7; possible D gene TRBD2, 5 bases. Trimming stripped 1 base from V and 5 bases from J, with 15 bases between. CDR3 length: 15 residues. Germline CDR1 is MNHEY and CDR2 is SVGEGT. The CDR3 protein is CASSYFGQEVNEQYF. CDR3 nucleotides: TGTGCCAGCAGTTACTTCGGCCAGGAGGTAAACGAGCAGTACTTC.

The gene calls are TRBV12-3 or TRBV12-4 and TRBJ2-1, with TRBD1 matching 7 bases. The J segment lost 4 bases and the V segment lost 6 bases, leaving 12 bases of the junction unmatched. CDR3 size: 16 residues. The CDR3 sequence is CASSPNKGQPYNEQFF. CDR3 DNA sequence: TGTGCCAGCAGCCCTAACAAGGGACAGCCTTACAATGAGCAGTTCTTC.

V gene TRBV6-6 combines with J gene TRBJ2-5; D is perhaps TRBD1 or TRBD2 (6 bases each). The J call may not be correct, given that the DNA end is closer to TRBJ2-7. The germline CDR1 and CDR2 sequences are MNHNY and SVGAGI (reference sequence). The length of the CDR3 is 15 residues. As DNA, the CDR3 is TGTGCCAGCAGTTACTCGAGGAGGGGGGCAGACGAGCAGTACTTC. Protein product: CASSYSRRGADEQYF.

In its sample, this clonotype was seen a few times. This rearrangement joins TRBV27 to TRBJ2-6; D uncertain. From germline, CDR1 is MNHEY and CDR2 SMNVEV (reference sequence). V was shortened by 7 bases and J by 0 bases, with 10 bases between the two germline ends. The CDR3 runs to 15 residues. In nucleotides, the CDR3 is TGTGCCAGCAAGGGATCCGACTCTGGGGCCAACGTCCTGACTTTC. This translates into CASKGSDSGANVLTF.

This chain links TRBV20-1 with TRBJ2-1, with D unclear. Trimming removed 3 bases at V and 2 bases at J, with 17 bases between. The CDR3 is made up of 16 amino acids. Germline CDR1 reads DFQATT; CDR2 reads SNEGSKA (reference sequence). The CDR3, as DNA: TGCAGTGCTAGCCCTATGGACGACGCGACCTACAATGAGCAGTTCTTC. This encodes CSASPMDDATYNEQFF.

The chain is built from TRBV4-1 and TRBJ2-7; 12 bases line up with TRBD2. V lost 2 bases to trimming and J lost 6 bases; unmatched junction nucleotides: 5. The germline gives CDR1 MGHRA, CDR2 YSYEKL. There are 15 residues in the CDR3. The CDR3: CASSQPSGGVREQYF. The CDR3 nucleotides read TGCGCCAGCAGCCAACCTAGCGGGGGGGTTCGCGAGCAGTACTTC.

The chain joins TRBV7-3 to TRBJ2-5; no clear D. The germline gives CDR1 SGHTA, CDR2 FQGTGA. CDR3 length equals 15 residues. V lost 6 bases and J 1 base, leaving 15 bases between the germline ends. As DNA, the CDR3 is TGTGCCAGCAGACCTGGTCGAATCCCCCAAGAGACCCAGTACTTC. Protein: CASRPGRIPQETQYF.

The rearrangement joins TRBV29-1 to TRBJ2-7; 9 bases match TRBD2. The CDR3 is 15 residues long. Germline V lookup: CDR1 SQVTM, CDR2 ANQGSEA. Trimming cost V 1 base and J 3 bases; bases outside gene matches: 7. The CDR3 DNA follows: TGCAGCGTTGAAGGCGGGGGGGAGCGGCGCTACGAGCAGTACTTC. This encodes CSVEGGGERRYEQYF.

This chain connects TRBV25-1 to TRBJ2-5, with D perhaps given as TRBD1 or TRBD2 (6 bases each). The V gene's germline CDR1 is MGHDK and CDR2 SYGVNS. V lost 3 bases to trimming and J lost 5 bases, with 19 bases between them. The CDR3 totals 16 residues. The CDR3 sequence: CASSEAEGVSWETQYF. In DNA, the CDR3 is TGTGCCAGCAGTGAGGCGGAGGGGGTGTCTTGGGAGACCCAGTACTTC.

Only a few counts were recorded for this clonotype. This sequence joins TRBV20-1 and TRBJ1-5, with D tentatively TRBD1 (5 bases). V lost 0 bases and J lost 7, with 22 bases in between. CDR3 length: 17 residues. Germline V CDR1 and CDR2: DFQATT, SNEGSKA (reference sequence). CDR3 nucleotides: TGCAGTGCTAGAGATCCGGGGCAGGGCCGAGGAGGACAGCCCCAGCATTTT. It yields the protein CSARDPGQGRGGQPQHF.

This clonotype appeared a few times. The DNA for the CDR3 is TGCGCCAGCAACACCGGGCCTCCTGGATCACCCCTCCACTTT. It translates to CASNTGPPGSPLHF. The genes are TRBV5-1 and TRBJ1-6; no firm D call. Looked up from germline, CDR1 is SGHRS and CDR2 is YFSETQ. V was cut by 6 bases and J by 10 bases, with 17 bases left in between. The CDR3 totals 14 residues.

The rearrangement links TRBV2 to TRBJ1-2, with 10 bases identical to TRBD1. The CDR3 contains 15 residues. CDR1 SNHLY and CDR2 FYNNEI come from the germline V gene. J lost 7 bases, V lost 6 bases, and 11 bases had no gene match. DNA of the CDR3: TGTGCCAGCAGGGGCCCCGGGACAGGGGTTGGTGGCTACACCTTC. Protein: CASRGPGTGVGGYTF.

The chain uses TRBV27 and TRBJ2-2; no definite D call. This CDR3 spans 13 amino acids. V dropped 7 bases and J dropped 5 bases, with 11 bases sitting between them. CDR1 is MNHEY and CDR2 is SMNVEV in the germline V gene (reference sequence). The CDR3 loop reads CASTNGRTGELFF. CDR3 coding DNA: TGTGCCAGCACCAATGGGCGAACCGGGGAGCTGTTTTTT.

This clonotype appeared once. J is TRBJ2-3 and V is TRBV7-2; D is possibly TRBD1 (5 bases). The CDR3 is 13 residues long. V was trimmed by 7 bases and J by 8 bases, leaving 16 bases between them. Germline loops: CDR1 SGHTA, CDR2 FQGNSA. In DNA form, the CDR3 reads TGTGCCAGCAATGGGCTCAGGGCTGGTACGCAGTATTTT. The encoded protein is CASNGLRAGTQYF. The full variable domain, rest sourced from reference TRBV7-2 and TRBJ2-3, is GAGVSQSPSNKVTEKGKDVELRCDPISGHTALYWYRQSLGQGLEFLIYFQGNSAPDKSGLPSDRFSAERTGGSVSTLTIQRTQQEDSAVYLCASNGLRAGTQYFGPGTRLTVL.

The genes are TRBV15 and TRBJ2-7; D gene uncertain. This CDR3 is built from 17 residues. In germline, CDR1 is LNHNV, CDR2 YYDKDF (reference sequence). V lost 3 bases to trimming and J lost 5 bases, with 23 bases between them. The CDR3 DNA is TGTGCCACCAGCAGTCCTTCTGTGTTGGGTGCAGCCGACGAGCAGTACTTC. Its translation: CATSSPSVLGAADEQYF.

The chain has TRBV20-1 and TRBJ2-7; TRBD1 matches 7 bases. The J segment lost 3 bases and the V segment lost 5 bases, leaving 4 bases of the junction unmatched. The CDR3 contains 12 residues. Germline V gene lookup returns CDR1 DFQATT and CDR2 SNEGSKA (reference sequence). This CDR3 reads CSAQGQNYEQYF. Here the CDR3 DNA reads TGCAGTGCTCAGGGACAGAACTACGAGCAGTACTTC.

As to this clonotype: This clone may be a read error of a much larger clone one base away. The rearrangement links TRBV29-1 to TRBJ2-7; D not certain. The DNA end is more similar to TRBJ2-5, so the J call may be wrong. Germline V gene data show CDR1 as SQVTM and CDR2 as ANQGSEA. The CDR3 runs to 12 residues. The CDR3 nucleotides read TGCAGCGTTGAAGGTTCGTCCGAGACCCAGTACTTC. It yields the protein CSVEGSSETQYF.

The chain has TRBV21-1 and TRBJ1-2. TRBV21-1 is a listed pseudogene. CDR3 size: 17 residues. The CDR3 DNA reads as TGTGCCAGCAGCAAAGGGGTACCTCCTAGATACTACTATGGCTACACCTTC. Translation gives CASSKGVPPRYYYGYTF.

This clonotype was picked up a small number of times. This chain connects TRBV29-1 to TRBJ2-3; 12 nucleotides align to TRBD2. CDR3 size: 19 residues. Germline CDR1 reads SQVTM; CDR2 reads ANQGSEA. The V and J ends lost 6 bases and 0 bases, in that order; junction bases with no gene match: 16. For the CDR3, the DNA is TGCAGCGTCGACCGGACTAGCGGGGATAGGCATACTAGCACAGATACGCAGTATTTT. Protein: CSVDRTSGDRHTSTDTQYF.

This clonotype was counted between two and nine times. V usage is TRBV11-2 and J usage is TRBJ2-5, with D maybe TRBD1 (5 bases). This CDR3 comprises 14 residues. The V and J ends lost 0 bases and 1 base respectively, with 6 bases between them. Germline V gene sequence: CDR1 SGHAT, CDR2 FQNNGV. The CDR3 reads CASSLDDSQETQYF. The CDR3 DNA follows: TGTGCCAGCAGCTTAGACGACAGCCAAGAGACCCAGTACTTC.

Concerning this clonotype itself: The final CDR3 position lacks the conserved phenylalanine or tryptophan, pointing to a likely read error. The DNA for the CDR3 is TGTGCCAGCAGTTTAACTCAGGAGTCCTACGAGCAGTACTTG. Translation gives CASSLTQESYEQYL. The rearrangement joins TRBV27 to TRBJ2-5; D is undetermined. The DNA end is a closer match to TRBJ2-7, so the J assignment may be wrong. There are 14 residues in the CDR3. CDR1 and CDR2 (germline): MNHEY, SMNVEV (reference sequence).

The rearrangement joins TRBV15 to TRBJ1-5, with a weak D call TRBD1 (6 bases). This CDR3 contains 17 residues. V was shortened by 6 bases and J by 4 bases, with 22 bases between the two germline ends. Germline CDR1 LNHNV, CDR2 YYDKDF (reference sequence). The CDR3 nucleotides read TGTGCCACCAGGGTGGTGTGGGACAAAGGTTTTAATCAGCCCCAGCATTTT. Its protein is CATRVVWDKGFNQPQHF.

A note on this clonotype: The junction does not match germline at one end; this may be a read error. The CDR3 loop is CASSLRSGFSGANALTF. The CDR3 nucleotides are TGTGCCAGCAGCTTAAGGTCGGGGTTCTCTGGGGCCAACGCCCTGACTTTC. The chain combines TRBV7-2 with TRBJ2-6, with D perhaps TRBD1 or TRBD2 (5 bases each). Germline CDR1 and CDR2: SGHTA and FQGNSA. CDR3 size: 17 residues.